This T cell receptor beta chain was sequenced for a study of OX40 agonist ivuxolimab in advanced cancers. Study-level information: Patients took ivuxolimab, an agonistic anti-OX40 (CD134) antibody. The dose-escalation cohort was about 80% male, with a mean age of approximately 62 years, ranging about 23 to 90. Broader study findings: CD8+ T cells showed, on average, more clonal expansion than CD4+ cells. The study observed clonal expansion of CD4+ and CD8+ blood T cells by week 6 at 0.1 to 3.0 mg/kg.

This CDR3 is built from 12 residues. Trimming removed 3 bases from V and 13 bases from J; junction bases left unmatched: 3. Germline values: CDR1 SEHNR, CDR2 FQNEAQ (reference sequence). This clone was seen just once. The antigen is not known. Profiling relied on immunoSEQ multiplex PCR, and the TCRdb table lists in-frame clones only, not all of them. The sample carries tens of thousands of clones, around four fifths recorded once. This sequence joins TRBV7-9 and TRBJ2-1; 10 bases are shared with TRBD2. This TCR came from an adult with an advanced solid tumor such as melanoma, head and neck, liver or kidney cancer. The sample here was CD4+ or CD8+ T cells sorted from blood, taken in a trial of the OX40 agonist ivuxolimab. Here the CDR3 reads CASSLGTSDQFF. The CDR3 nucleotides are TGTGCCAGCAGCTTGGGGACTAGCGACCAGTTCTTC.